The 25 T cell receptor beta chains below were found in one sample sequenced in a study of shared clonotypes between healthy human individuals. The repertoire was sequenced with immunoSEQ multiplex PCR; TCRdb's copy has only in-frame clones and lacks some. Of about 2.4 million clones in the sample, roughly 93% are singletons; the top ten hold around 0.4%. Sequencing input: naive CD4+ T cells from PBMCs. Described subset: CD45RA+ positively selected. Every receptor here comes from a man aged 18 to 30 in good health. Some clones in this sample may be carry-over from other donors' samples.

This clone showed up just once. V and J are TRBV28 and TRBJ2-7, with D perhaps matching TRBD2 (6 bases). V lost 6 bases to trimming and J lost 4 bases, with 19 bases between them. Germline V gene data show CDR1 as MDHEN and CDR2 as SYDVKM. The CDR3 totals 15 residues. The CDR3 sequence: CASRGGFRTPYEQYF. CDR3 coding DNA: TGTGCCAGCAGGGGGGGATTTAGGACCCCTTACGAGCAGTACTTC.

The genes are TRBV5-1 and TRBJ2-3; TRBD2 agrees at 10 bases. Losses at the gene ends were 2 bases for V and 6 bases for J; bases not matched to a gene: 6. Germline lookup yields CDR1 SGHRS and CDR2 YFSETQ. The CDR3 is made up of 15 amino acids. In DNA, the CDR3 is TGCGCCAGCAGCTTAGGACTAGCGGTCGACGATACGCAGTATTTT. Translating gives CASSLGLAVDDTQYF.

Worth noting for this clone: This CDR3 is also generated by other DNA sequences in the sample. The V call is TRBV11-3, the J call TRBJ2-3; the D is unclear. The CDR3 runs 14 residues. Trimming shortened V by 1 base and J by 0 bases, and 5 bases separated the two germline ends. CDR1 and CDR2 from the germline V gene are SGHNT and YENEEA. CDR3: CASSLGLSTDTQYF. The CDR3 region has the DNA TGTGCCAGCAGCTTAGGGCTCAGCACAGATACGCAGTATTTT.

This chain connects TRBV28 to TRBJ2-7, with D possibly TRBD1 on 7 matching bases. Germline V lookup: CDR1 MDHEN, CDR2 SYDVKM. V was shortened by 2 bases and J by 6 bases, with 14 bases between the two germline ends. The CDR3 consists of 14 residues. CDR3 protein: CASSLVQGGGEQYF. CDR3 nucleotide sequence: TGTGCCAGCAGTTTAGTTCAGGGGGGAGGCGAGCAGTACTTC.

The gene calls are TRBV30 and TRBJ2-7, with no clear D. Trimming left V 5 bases short and J 4 bases short, with 9 bases between. The CDR3 runs 11 residues. Germline CDR1 reads GTSNPN; CDR2 reads SVGIG (reference sequence). CDR3 sequence reads: CAWSRYYEQYF. The DNA of the CDR3 is TGTGCCTGGTCCCGTTATTACGAGCAGTACTTC.

V is TRBV11-2 and J is TRBJ1-1, with TRBD1 matching over 8 bases. The CDR3 runs 16 residues. In germline, CDR1 is SGHAT, CDR2 FQNNGV. The V gene end was trimmed by 1 base and the J gene end by 2 bases; junction bases not matched to a gene: 6. CDR3 sequence: CASSLGPDRANTEAFF. CDR3 coding DNA: TGTGCCAGCAGCTTAGGTCCGGACAGGGCTAACACTGAAGCTTTCTTT.

This chain links TRBV6-1 with TRBJ2-2, with D maybe TRBD1 (6 bases). The length of the CDR3 is 15 residues. Looked up from germline, CDR1 is MNHNS and CDR2 is SASEGT. V lost 4 bases and J 4 bases, leaving 13 bases between the germline ends. CDR3 bases: TGTGCCAGCAGTGGCACCGGACAGTCCACCGGGGAGCTGTTTTTT. Amino acids: CASSGTGQSTGELFF.

As for this clone: One end of the junction varies from germline; a read error may be responsible. The chain combines TRBV10-3 with TRBJ1-2, with D possibly TRBD1 on 6 matching bases. Germline CDR1 reads ENHRY; CDR2 reads SYGVKD. The CDR3 loop spans 13 amino acids. The CDR3 DNA reads TGTGCCATCAGCGAGTACAGGGCCTATGGCTACACCTTC. It specifies CAISEYRAYGYTF.

The chain joins TRBV7-3 to TRBJ2-7; no clear D. The V gene lost 3 bases and the J gene lost 0 bases, with 12 bases spanning the gap. This CDR3 has 15 residues. Germline V CDR1 and CDR2: SGHTA, FQGTGA. The chain's CDR3 is CASSLGQELSYEQYF. Written as DNA, the CDR3 is TGTGCCAGCAGCTTGGGTCAGGAACTCTCCTACGAGCAGTACTTC.

The chain links TRBV5-4 to TRBJ2-1; perhaps TRBD1 as D (6 bases). The CDR3 consists of 18 residues. In germline, CDR1 is SGHNT, CDR2 YYREEE (reference sequence). Trimming pared 4 bases from V and 5 bases from J, leaving 25 bases between. The CDR3 loop is CASSPLGLTGRGDNEQFF. CDR3 sequence (DNA): TGTGCCAGCAGCCCGTTGGGCCTTACAGGGAGAGGTGACAATGAGCAGTTCTTC.

This clone appeared once. This rearrangement joins TRBV25-1 to TRBJ2-3, with D possibly matching TRBD2 (5 bases). The CDR3 is 14 amino acids. From germline, CDR1 is MGHDK and CDR2 SYGVNS. Trimming took 6 bases from V and 0 from J, leaving 10 bases between them. CDR3 DNA sequence: TGTGCCAGCAGCGTCAGGACTAGCACAGATACGCAGTATTTT. Translated: CASSVRTSTDTQYF.

This CDR3 reads CASRQTVGEQYF. CDR3 DNA sequence: TGTGCCAGCAGACAGACAGTTGGCGAGCAGTACTTC. The chain employs TRBV6-1 and TRBJ2-7; D possibly corresponds to TRBD1 (5 bases). Looked up from germline, CDR1 is MNHNS and CDR2 is SASEGT. With 6 bases removed from V and 6 bases from J, the gap between germline ends came to 12 bases. The CDR3 is 12 amino acids.

The J gene is TRBJ2-1, the V gene TRBV11-2; D might be TRBD1 or TRBD2, each matching 5 bases. Germline V gene lookup returns CDR1 SGHAT and CDR2 FQNNGV. The ends were cut back, 2 bases at V and 10 bases at J, with 15 bases in the middle. The CDR3 has 14 residues. The CDR3 region has the DNA TGTGCCAGCAGCTTATTCGGGACGTCAAACGAGCAGTTCTTC. This translates into CASSLFGTSNEQFF.

The rearrangement joins TRBV5-1 to TRBJ2-1; 9 nucleotides match TRBD2. Germline V gene sequence: CDR1 SGHRS, CDR2 YFSETQ. With V trimmed by 4 bases and J by 0 bases, 20 bases remained unmatched. The CDR3 extends over 21 amino acids. The CDR3 nucleotides read TGCGCCAGCAGCCACGCACCTGCTACTAGCGGGTCGAGGAGCTCCTACAATGAGCAGTTCTTC. It specifies CASSHAPATSGSRSSYNEQFF.

V is TRBV14 and J is TRBJ1-1; D is perhaps TRBD1 (5 bases). Germline V gene lookup returns CDR1 SGHDN and CDR2 FVKESK. CDR3 length: 13 amino acids. V gave up 1 base and J gave up 9 bases, with 12 bases separating them. The DNA of the CDR3 is TGTGCCAGCAGCCAAGTTTACTCGGACAAAGCTTTCTTT. Amino acids: CASSQVYSDKAFF.

The rearrangement links TRBV10-1 to TRBJ1-1; TRBD1 is a possible D gene (6 bases). Germline values: CDR1 WNHNN, CDR2 SYGVQD (reference sequence). The V end lost 6 bases, the J end lost 1 base, and 21 bases lay between the germline ends. The CDR3 has 17 amino acids. The CDR3 nucleotides read TGCGCCAGCAGAGCAAGCAGGGGTATGGAACCGAACACTGAAGCTTTCTTT. It is translated as CASRASRGMEPNTEAFF.

J is TRBJ2-1 and V is TRBV30; 7 bases fit TRBD2. Germline V gives CDR1 GTSNPN, CDR2 SVGIG (reference sequence). Trimming at V came to 2 bases and at J to 9 bases, leaving 7 bases not matched to a gene. The CDR3 runs to 13 residues. The CDR3 DNA follows: TGTGCCTGGAGTAGGCGGGGAGGGCGTGAGCAGTTCTTC. Translating it yields CAWSRRGGREQFF.

The V and J genes are TRBV11-2 and TRBJ2-3; 7 bases are a match to TRBD2. Germline assignment: CDR1 SGHAT and CDR2 FQNNGV. V lost 1 base, J lost 6 bases, and 13 bases stayed unmatched. The CDR3 runs to 17 residues. The chain's CDR3 is CASSLGFGGTDRDTQYF. CDR3 DNA sequence: TGTGCCAGCAGCTTAGGATTCGGGGGGACCGATCGGGATACGCAGTATTTT.

V gene TRBV7-9 combines with J gene TRBJ1-6; 8 bases line up with TRBD1. CDR1 is SEHNR and CDR2 is FQNEAQ in the germline V gene (reference sequence). CDR3 size: 15 residues. The J segment lost 10 bases and the V segment lost 4 bases, leaving 9 bases of the junction unmatched. CDR3 DNA sequence: TGTGCCAGCAGCTCGTGGACAGGGAAAGACTCACCCCTCCACTTT. Its protein product is CASSSWTGKDSPLHF.

V and J are TRBV9 and TRBJ2-1; D uncertain. V lost 0 bases to trimming and J lost 2 bases, with 12 bases between them. The CDR3 contains 16 residues. From germline, CDR1 is SGDLS and CDR2 YYNGEE. CDR3 residues: CASSVGSTTTYNEQFF. The DNA of the CDR3 is TGTGCCAGCAGCGTAGGGAGTACTACAACCTACAATGAGCAGTTCTTC.

The chain is built from TRBV7-3 and TRBJ1-3, with D possibly matching TRBD1 (6 bases). CDR1 SGHTA and CDR2 FQGTGA come from the germline V gene. CDR3 length equals 16 residues. The V and J ends lost 1 base and 5 bases respectively, with 15 bases between them. Written as DNA, the CDR3 is TGTGCCAGCAGCTTAATGCAGGGGATCCCGAGAAACACCATATATTTT. Protein: CASSLMQGIPRNTIYF.

This chain uses TRBV7-9 with TRBJ1-1; 8 bases line up with TRBD1. V was pared by 1 base and J by 0 bases, with 7 bases of the junction left unmatched. The CDR3 sequence is 17 residues long. Germline V gene data show CDR1 as SEHNR and CDR2 as FQNEAQ (reference sequence). CDR3 sequence (DNA): TGTGCCAGCAGCTTAGTGCAGGGGGCCCTCATGAACACTGAAGCTTTCTTT. Its protein is CASSLVQGALMNTEAFF.

The chain is built from TRBV19 and TRBJ1-2; D perhaps matches TRBD1 (6 bases). Germline CDR1 reads LNHDA; CDR2 reads SQIVND (reference sequence). Trimming cost V 6 bases and J 4 bases, with 18 bases left between them. The length of the CDR3 is 15 residues. This CDR3 is CASSPNGGGGYGYTF. The CDR3 DNA sequence: TGTGCCAGTAGCCCCAATGGGGGGGGCGGCTATGGCTACACCTTC.

This sequence joins TRBV28 and TRBJ1-2; no clear D gene. The V gene's germline CDR1 is MDHEN and CDR2 SYDVKM. The CDR3 sequence is 15 residues long. V was pared by 5 bases and J by 0 bases, with 13 bases between. The CDR3 DNA is TGTGCCAGCAGTACGAGCAACAGAGCTAACTATGGCTACACCTTC. This translates into CASSTSNRANYGYTF.

The chain recombines TRBV4-1 with TRBJ1-2, with 9 nucleotides matching TRBD1. With 3 bases clipped from V and 8 bases from J, the junction kept 16 bases outside the gene matches. Germline V gene data show CDR1 as MGHRA and CDR2 as YSYEKL. CDR3 length: 17 residues. The CDR3 loop is CASSQPGTGIRVEGYTF. The CDR3 DNA is TGCGCCAGCAGCCAGCCCGGGACAGGGATTCGAGTAGAAGGCTACACCTTC.